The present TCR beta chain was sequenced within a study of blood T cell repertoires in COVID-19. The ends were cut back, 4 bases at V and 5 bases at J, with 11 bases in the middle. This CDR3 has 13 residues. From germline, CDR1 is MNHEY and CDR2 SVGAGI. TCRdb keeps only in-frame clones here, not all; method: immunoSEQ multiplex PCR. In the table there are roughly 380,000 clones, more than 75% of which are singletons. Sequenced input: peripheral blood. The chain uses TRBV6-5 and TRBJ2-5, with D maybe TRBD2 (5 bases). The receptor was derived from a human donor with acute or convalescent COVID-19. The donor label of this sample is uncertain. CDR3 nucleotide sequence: TGTGCCAGCAGTTCCGGGGAACGGGAGACCCAGTACTTC. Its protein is CASSSGERETQYF.